These T cell receptor beta chains were read from a single sample in a study of PD-1 blockade in classical Hodgkin lymphoma. TCRdb's copy holds only in-frame clones and misses some; the assay was immunoSEQ multiplex PCR. The data contain 45,000 to 55,000 clones, roughly 80% of them singletons. The specimen comprised peripheral blood mononuclear cells (PBMCs), sampled at baseline. Receptors originate from a human donor with classical Hodgkin lymphoma. Each CDR3 is given with its conserved first and last residue. D genes are given only for firm matches. Rows may omit the clone size; those that give it use once, few, many or a size class.

TRBJ2-1,TRBV6-6,-,14,TRBD1,TGTGCCAGCAGTTACTTCCGGGACAGCAATGAGCAGTTCTTC,CASSYFRDSNEQFF
TRBJ2-7,TRBV30,-,13,TRBD1,TGTGCCGAGACAGGGGCCCCCCCGGACGAGCAGTACTTC,CAETGAPPDEQYF
TRBJ1-3,TRBV5-5,-,15,-,TGTGCCAGCAGCTTAACAGGTTTCTCTGGAAACACCATATATTTT,CASSLTGFSGNTIYF
TRBJ2-7,TRBV7-2,-,15,TRBD2,TGTGCCAGCAGCTTCCCCACTAGCGGGATTTACGAGCAGTACTTC,CASSFPTSGIYEQYF
TRBJ2-7,TRBV5-4,-,14,TRBD1,TGTGCCAGCAGCTTGATAACGGGACAGGACGAGCAGTACTTC,CASSLITGQDEQYF
TRBJ2-3,TRBV11-3,-,13,-,TGTGCCAGCAGGAGCCGAAGCACAGATACGCAGTATTTT,CASRSRSTDTQYF
TRBJ1-1,TRBV6-5,-,14,-,TGTGCCAGCAGCCAGTTAAGTGGCAGCACTGAAGCTTTCTTT,CASSQLSGSTEAFF
TRBJ1-6,TRBV27,-,15,-,TGTGCCAGCAGTTTTGAGGGGATGAGTGATTCACCCCTCCACTTT,CASSFEGMSDSPLHF
TRBJ2-2,TRBV7-9,-,15,TRBD1,TGTGCCAGCCGGGACAGGGGGACGAACACCGGGGAGCTGTTTTTT,CASRDRGTNTGELFF
TRBJ1-1,TRBV7-2,-,11,-,TGTGCCAGCTCCCCACTGCAAGAAGCTTTCTTT,CASSPLQEAFF
TRBJ2-1,TRBV5-4,-,16,TRBD1,TGTGCCAGCAGCTTGTTGGGGACAGGGTGGGGCAATGAGCAGTTCTTC,CASSLLGTGWGNEQFF
TRBJ1-2,TRBV29-1,-,12,-,TGCAGCGTTCGGGGGGATACCTATGGCTACACCTTC,CSVRGDTYGYTF
TRBJ2-7,TRBV15,-,13,TRBD1,TGTGCCACCAGCCCCGACAGGGGCAACGAGCAGTACTTC,CATSPDRGNEQYF
TRBJ1-3,TRBV7-9,few,15,-,TGTGCCAGCAGCCACTTCAGGACCGAGGGAAACACCATATATTTT,CASSHFRTEGNTIYF
TRBJ1-1,TRBV5-6,-,15,-,TGTGCCAGCAGGGTGAGATGGTCGAGGGACACTGAAGCTTTCTTT,CASRVRWSRDTEAFF
TRBJ1-5,TRBV2,-,15,TRBD1,TGTGCCAGCAGTCGACAGGGGGGCGGCAATCAGCCCCAGCATTTT,CASSRQGGGNQPQHF
TRBJ2-3,TRBV6-5,-,16,TRBD2,TGTGCCAGCAGTTACTGGGGCGGGAGTGGCACAGATACGCAGTATTTT,CASSYWGGSGTDTQYF
TRBJ1-2,TRBV5-6,once,10,-,TGTGCCAGCAGCGGATATGGCTACACCTTC,CASSGYGYTF
TRBJ1-2,TRBV6-5,-,13,-,TGTGCCAGCCGGCCAGGCCGCGCCTATGGCTACACCTTC,CASRPGRAYGYTF
TRBJ1-5,TRBV30,-,13,-,TGTGCCTGGAGTCCACAGACCTCTCAGCCCCAGCATTTT,CAWSPQTSQPQHF
TRBJ2-1,TRBV4-3,-,13,-,TGCGCCAGCAGTACGGAACTCAGAAATGAGCAGTTCTTC,CASSTELRNEQFF
TRBJ2-2,TRBV11-2,-,13,-,TGTGCCAGCAGCTTAGAAGGGCACGGGGAGCTGTTTTTT,CASSLEGHGELFF
TRBJ1-2,TRBV7-9,-,16,TRBD1,TGTGCCAGCAGCCCCCTCGGACAGGGGAGGGCCTATGGCTACACCTTC,CASSPLGQGRAYGYTF
TRBJ2-7,TRBV11-3,-,13,-,TGTGCCAGCAGGTGGTCGGGAGTGAACGAGCAGTACTTC,CASRWSGVNEQYF
TRBJ2-1,TRBV4-2,-,18,-,TGTGCCAGCAGCCCAGTCAATAGCGGAAAAGGGATCTACAATGAGCAGTTCTTC,CASSPVNSGKGIYNEQFF
TRBJ1-1,TRBV19,medium-sized,13,-,TGTGCCAGTAGTTCTGGTGGAGGGACTGAAGCTTTCTTT,CASSSGGGTEAFF
TRBJ1-2,TRBV5-1,-,13,-,TGCGCCAGCAGCTTTATTGGAGGGGAGGGCTACACCTTC,CASSFIGGEGYTF
TRBJ2-1,TRBV6-5,-,12,-,TGTGCCAGCAGTTACCTTCGGGGGGAGCAGTTCTTC,CASSYLRGEQFF
TRBJ1-1,TRBV4-3,-,15,TRBD1,TGCGCCAGCAGCCACCGTCGGACAGGGAACACTGAAGCTTTCTTT,CASSHRRTGNTEAFF
TRBJ1-2,TRBV14,-,15,-,TGTGCCAGCAGCCAAGTAGGACAGCCCAACTATGGCTACACCTTC,CASSQVGQPNYGYTF
TRBJ2-1,TRBV9,-,15,TRBD1,TGTGCCAGCAGCCGGGACAGGAGCTCCTACAATGAGCAGTTCTTC,CASSRDRSSYNEQFF
TRBJ2-3,TRBV7-8,-,17,TRBD2,TGTGCCAGCAGCCCACCCGGGCTAGCGGGAGTAACAGATACGCAGTATTTT,CASSPPGLAGVTDTQYF
TRBJ2-7,TRBV9,once,13,-,TGTGCCAGCAGCGTATTCCCAGCGGACGAGCAGTACTTC,CASSVFPADEQYF
TRBJ2-5,TRBV7-3,-,13,-,TGTGCCAGCTCCCGGGACACCCTTGGGGAGCAGTACTTC,CASSRDTLGEQYF
TRBJ1-2,TRBV5-4,-,13,TRBD1,TGTGCCAGCCGGTGGACAGGGAGGGATGGCTACACCTTC,CASRWTGRDGYTF